Reported below is one TCR beta chain. CDR3 length: 15 amino acids. The ends were cut back, 6 bases at V and 5 bases at J, with 17 bases in the middle. From germline, CDR1 is DFQATT and CDR2 SNEGSKA (reference sequence). The sample is drawn from a study of CD8 T cells in Susac syndrome. TCR beta sequencing was performed on blood CD8+ and CD4+ T cells. Treatment-naive patients with stable or active relapsing-remitting disease were the multiple sclerosis controls. Negative magnetic isolation gave CD8+ and CD4+ cells; FACS enriched CD8+ TEMRA. It was with random hexamers that 0.5 to 1 ug RNA was reverse transcribed. Amplification of TCR beta CDR3 spanned 54 Vbeta and 13 Jbeta via immunoSEQ multiplex PCR. TCRdb itself ran the immunoSEQ multiplex PCR reads through MiXCR, one entry per CDR3 protein. The data show around 300,000 distinct CDR3 sequences, approximately 91% seen once.

This receptor was obtained from a human donor with multiple sclerosis. This chain uses TRBV20-1 with TRBJ1-6, with D maybe TRBD1 (5 bases). Specimen: CD8+ T cells from PBMCs. The CDR3 sequence: CSAMLMTADNSPLHF. CDR3 nucleotide sequence: TGCAGTGCCATGCTTATGACAGCCGATAATTCACCCCTCCACTTT.